The 16 T cell receptor beta chains below all came from one sample that was sequenced in a study of blood T cell repertoires in COVID-19. Measured with immunoSEQ multiplex PCR; TCRdb has only the in-frame clones, and not every one. The data hold approximately 170,000 clones, with approximately 91% observed a single time. Sequenced input: PBMCs or T cells enriched from blood (not recorded which). Every receptor here comes from a woman between 18 and 29 years old who had recovered from COVID-19.

J is TRBJ2-7 and V is TRBV28, with 8 bases lining up with TRBD1. The germline V gene encodes CDR1 MDHEN and CDR2 SYDVKM. V was pared by 6 bases and J by 5 bases, with 6 bases of the junction left unmatched. The length of the CDR3 is 13 residues. The DNA of the CDR3 is TGTGCCAGCAGGCGGACAGGGATGGACGAGCAGTACTTC. Protein sequence: CASRRTGMDEQYF.

The rearrangement uses TRBV12-3 or TRBV12-4 and TRBJ2-7; D not resolved. Trimming took off 2 bases at V and 6 bases at J, with 11 bases between the two ends. The CDR3 loop spans 13 amino acids. CDR3 in DNA: TGTGCCAGCAGTTTACCGCCGCATAGCGAGCAGTACTTC. Its translation is CASSLPPHSEQYF.

This chain connects TRBV9 to TRBJ1-1; TRBD1 agrees at 8 bases. The length of the CDR3 is 17 residues. In germline, CDR1 is SGDLS, CDR2 YYNGEE. J lost 1 base, V lost 4 bases, and 12 bases had no gene match. The CDR3 nucleotides read TGTGCCAGCAGCCCACTATCCCGACAGGGGCGGAACACTGAAGCTTTCTTT. It encodes CASSPLSRQGRNTEAFF.

The chain links TRBV6-6 to TRBJ2-7, with 10 bases matching TRBD2. The CDR3 has 19 amino acids. The V gene end was trimmed by 5 bases and the J gene end by 2 bases; junction bases not matched to a gene: 18. The germline V gene encodes CDR1 MNHNY and CDR2 SVGAGI (reference sequence). CDR3 region: CASSQRKPFTSGAPYEQYF. The CDR3 DNA reads TGTGCCAGCAGTCAACGAAAGCCCTTCACTAGCGGGGCTCCCTACGAGCAGTACTTC.

The V gene is TRBV9, the J gene TRBJ2-3; TRBD1 matches 9 bases. CDR1 and CDR2 (germline): SGDLS, YYNGEE. The CDR3 covers 15 residues. Trimming at V came to 4 bases and at J to 6 bases, leaving 9 bases not matched to a gene. CDR3 in DNA: TGTGCCAGCAGCAAAGAATACAGGGGGCGGGATACGCAGTATTTT. This codes for CASSKEYRGRDTQYF.

V usage is TRBV5-1 and J usage is TRBJ1-6, with D tentatively TRBD1 (6 bases). The V end was cut by 2 bases, the J end by 9 bases, with 15 bases between. The CDR3 spans 15 residues. Germline assignment: CDR1 SGHRS and CDR2 YFSETQ. The CDR3 nucleotides read TGCGCCAGCAGCTTATCAGGGGCGGGTAGTTCACCCCTCCACTTT. Protein sequence: CASSLSGAGSSPLHF.

V gene TRBV15 combines with J gene TRBJ2-7; D is possibly TRBD1 (6 bases). Germline CDR1 is LNHNV and CDR2 is YYDKDF (reference sequence). The CDR3 is 14 residues long. With 1 base removed from V and 2 bases from J, the gap between germline ends came to 9 bases. The CDR3 reads CATSRGGQAYEQYF. CDR3 bases: TGTGCCACCAGCAGAGGGGGGCAGGCCTACGAGCAGTACTTC.

This rearrangement joins TRBV28 to TRBJ2-7; 10 bases align to TRBD1. J gave up 2 bases and V 3 bases, and 4 bases lay outside the gene matches. This CDR3 comprises 15 residues. Germline lookup yields CDR1 MDHEN and CDR2 SYDVKM. The CDR3 region has the DNA TGTGCCAGCAGTTTCCGACAGGGGGCTACCTACGAGCAGTACTTC. This gives the protein CASSFRQGATYEQYF. The full variable domain, in which reference TRBV28 and TRBJ2-7 provide the parts outside the CDR3, is DVKVTQSSRYLVKRTGEKVFLECVQDMDHENMFWYRQDPGLGLRLIYFSYDVKMKEKGDIPEGYSVSREKKERFSLILESASTNQTSMYLCASSFRQGATYEQYFGPGTRLTVT.

This sequence joins TRBV29-1 and TRBJ2-3; 7 bases agree with TRBD2. Per the germline V gene, CDR1 is SQVTM and CDR2 is ANQGSEA. With V trimmed by 4 bases and J by 6 bases, 4 bases remained unmatched. This CDR3 is built from 12 residues. The CDR3 loop reads CSVVGGSDTQYF. CDR3 nucleotide sequence: TGCAGCGTTGTCGGCGGGAGTGATACGCAGTATTTT.

CDR3 DNA: TGTGCCAGCAGCCCCCGAGCTAGCGGGAATTCCTACGAGCAGTACTTC. Protein sequence: CASSPRASGNSYEQYF. The chain combines TRBV7-9 with TRBJ2-7, with 9 nucleotides matching TRBD2. The V gene end was trimmed by 5 bases and the J gene end by 1 base; junction bases not matched to a gene: 9. Germline V lookup: CDR1 SEHNR, CDR2 FQNEAQ (reference sequence). CDR3 size: 16 residues.

This clone was found once. The V gene is TRBV4-3, the J gene TRBJ1-5; D gene unclear. Germline loops: CDR1 LGHNA, CDR2 YSLEER. The CDR3 runs 16 residues. V lost 2 bases, J lost 2 bases, and 13 bases lay in between. Here the CDR3 reads CASSQSRVRGNQPQHF. The CDR3 bases are TGCGCCAGCAGCCAATCGAGGGTTAGGGGCAATCAGCCCCAGCATTTT.

J is TRBJ1-1 and V is TRBV27, with 8 nucleotides matching TRBD1. Trimming cost V 3 bases and J 8 bases; bases outside gene matches: 5. There are 13 residues in the CDR3. Germline CDR1 MNHEY, CDR2 SMNVEV (reference sequence). The CDR3 protein is CASSFGTGQEAFF. The DNA of the CDR3 is TGTGCCAGCAGTTTTGGGACAGGACAAGAAGCTTTCTTT.

CDR3 sequence: CSASLLAGGKQFF. In DNA, the CDR3 is TGCAGTGCTAGTCTACTAGCGGGAGGGAAGCAGTTCTTC. The chain recombines TRBV20-1 with TRBJ2-1; 13 nucleotides line up with TRBD2. J was trimmed by 11 bases and V by 3 bases; bases with no gene match: 4. Germline CDR1 reads DFQATT; CDR2 reads SNEGSKA (reference sequence). This CDR3 is 13 amino acids long.

This CDR3 is CASSQQGAGELFF. CDR3 nucleotide sequence: TGTGCCAGCAGCCAACAGGGGGCCGGGGAGCTGTTTTTT. The chain combines TRBV7-9 with TRBJ2-2; TRBD1 matches 8 bases. Germline assignment: CDR1 SEHNR and CDR2 FQNEAQ (reference sequence). The CDR3 is 13 residues long. The trim removed 5 bases at V and 6 bases at J, leaving 2 bases unmatched.

The chain has TRBV28 and TRBJ1-5, with D possibly TRBD1 on 6 matching bases. The germline gives CDR1 MDHEN, CDR2 SYDVKM. The CDR3 is 12 residues long. V lost 8 bases, J lost 7 bases, and 12 bases lay in between. The CDR3 protein is CASRQAGQPQHF. The CDR3 DNA is TGTGCCAGCCGACAGGCAGGACAGCCCCAGCATTTT.

The CDR3 here is CASSFVGGGNEQFF. CDR3 in DNA: TGTGCCAGCAGTTTTGTAGGGGGTGGCAATGAGCAGTTCTTC. The genes are TRBV28 and TRBJ2-1; perhaps TRBD1 as D (6 bases). V lost 3 bases and J lost 6, with 12 bases in between. The CDR3 is made up of 14 amino acids. The germline gives CDR1 MDHEN, CDR2 SYDVKM.